Listed below are T cell receptor beta chains from one sample, sequenced in a study of T cell responses to AZD1222 COVID-19 vaccine. Libraries were prepared by immunoSEQ multiplex PCR; TCRdb keeps only in-frame clonotypes and omits some of them. Of 95,000 to 150,000 clones listed, approximately 86% are singletons. Sequenced here: peripheral blood, sampled on day 0 of AZD1222 vaccination. Receptors originate from an adult in good health. The CDR3 runs from the conserved cysteine through the conserved F or W. The D gene is left open where the match is weak. Expanded clones get a size class; other rows say once, few or many, or leave the size out.

V	size	J	D	DNA	CDR3
TRBV7-8	-	TRBJ2-2	TRBD1	TGTGCCAGCAGCTTAGGACAGGGGGGGTCGAACACCGGGGAGCTGTTTTTT	CASSLGQGGSNTGELFF
TRBV6-6	-	TRBJ1-4	-	TGTGCCAGCAGTTACTCGTCGGGAAAGGAAAAACTGTTTTTT	CASSYSSGKEKLFF
TRBV6-6	-	TRBJ2-1	TRBD2	TGTGCCAGCAGTCCCCGGACTAGCGGGGGGGCGGTCTACAATGAGCAGTTCTTC	CASSPRTSGGAVYNEQFF
TRBV4-3	-	TRBJ2-3	-	TGCGCCAGCAGCCAAGGCATGGGGGGGGCAGTGGATACGCAGTATTTT	CASSQGMGGAVDTQYF
TRBV5-1	-	TRBJ2-2	-	TGCGCCAGCAACACAGGGACGGGCACCGGGGAGCTGTTTTTT	CASNTGTGTGELFF
TRBV4-3	-	TRBJ1-2	-	TGCGCCAGCAGCCAAGCAGCCAGGGAAGACTATGGCTACACCTTC	CASSQAAREDYGYTF
TRBV15	-	TRBJ1-4	-	TGTGCCACCGGGGCGGTTCGGACAGATGAAAAACTGTTTTTT	CATGAVRTDEKLFF
TRBV7-9	once	TRBJ2-5	-	TGTGCCAGCAGCTTAGAGGGGGGGCTAGGGGAGACCCAGTACTTC	CASSLEGGLGETQYF
TRBV4-1	few	TRBJ1-1	-	TGCGCCAGCAGCCTTCAAAAGAACACTGAAGCTTTCTTT	CASSLQKNTEAFF
TRBV7-8	-	TRBJ1-2	-	TGTGCCAGCACTCCCCAGGGGAATAACTATGGCTACACCTTC	CASTPQGNNYGYTF
TRBV13	-	TRBJ2-1	-	TGTGCCAGCAGCTTAAGGCGGGGTGAGCAGTTCTTC	CASSLRRGEQFF
TRBV11-3	few	TRBJ2-6	TRBD1	TGTGCCAGCAGCCCGGGACAGGCCTTCTCTGGGGCCAACGTCCTGACTTTC	CASSPGQAFSGANVLTF
TRBV19	-	TRBJ2-6	-	TGTGCCAGTAGTATATCGGTGCGGGGGGCCAACGTCCTGACTTTC	CASSISVRGANVLTF
TRBV28	few	TRBJ1-1	-	TGTGCCAGCAGTTTAACGGGGGAGAACACTGAAGCTTTCTTT	CASSLTGENTEAFF
TRBV7-2	-	TRBJ2-7	TRBD2	TGTGCCAGCAGCATACTAGCGCTAGGCTCCTACGAGCAGTACTTC	CASSILALGSYEQYF
TRBV7-2	once	TRBJ1-5	-	TGTGCCAGCAGCTTTCCAGGGTCAAGTCAGCCCCAGCATTTT	CASSFPGSSQPQHF
TRBV5-1	few	TRBJ2-3	-	TGCGCCAGCAGCCCCTCCATGGCCGATACGCAGTATTTT	CASSPSMADTQYF
TRBV15	-	TRBJ1-3	TRBD1	TGTGCCACCAGCAACCGCGGGACAGCGGAAAGAAAGCGAAACACCATATATTTT	CATSNRGTAERKRNTIYF
TRBV7-9	-	TRBJ1-1	-	TGTGCCAGCAGCTTAGGGTGGAGGAACACTGAAGCTTTCTTT	CASSLGWRNTEAFF
TRBV7-6	-	TRBJ2-1	TRBD2	TGTGCCAGCTCACCTAGCGGGGGGCAACCATACAATGAGCAGTTCTTC	CASSPSGGQPYNEQFF
TRBV30	-	TRBJ2-7	-	TGTGCCTGGGGGGTCGGTAAGGGAGGCTACGAGCAGTACTTC	CAWGVGKGGYEQYF
TRBV28	once	TRBJ1-4	-	TGTGCCAGCAGTCCGAACCCCCGGACATTAGGAGGGGAAAAACTGTTTTTT	CASSPNPRTLGGEKLFF
TRBV6-2/TRBV6-3	-	TRBJ1-5	-	TGTGCCAGCAGCCGTAAAAACAGGGAGCTAAGCAATCAGCCCCAGCATTTT	CASSRKNRELSNQPQHF
TRBV7-2	few	TRBJ1-1	-	TGTGCCAGCAGCTACCAACCGGCCGCCAACACTGAAGCTTTCTTT	CASSYQPAANTEAFF
TRBV30	-	TRBJ2-7	TRBD1	TGTGCCTGGGCGTACGGGACAGGTGATTCCTACGAGCAGTACTTC	CAWAYGTGDSYEQYF
TRBV24-1	-	TRBJ1-5	-	TGTGCCACCAGTGGGGGGACCAGCAATCAGCCCCAGCATTTT	CATSGGTSNQPQHF
TRBV11-3	-	TRBJ1-3	-	TGTGCCAGCAGCTTAGATGGGTCGGTCGGAAACACCATATATTTT	CASSLDGSVGNTIYF
TRBV4-1	-	TRBJ1-4	-	TGCGCCAGCAGCCAAGGGGTTCCTGAAAAACTGTTTTTT	CASSQGVPEKLFF
TRBV21-1	-	TRBJ1-5	-	TGTGCCAGCAGCAAGGGTAACGGACAGCCCCAGCATTTT	CASSKGNGQPQHF
TRBV6-2/TRBV6-3	-	TRBJ1-2	-	TGTGCCAGCAGTTACCGACAGGTTGGGCGCTACACCTTC	CASSYRQVGRYTF
TRBV11-2	-	TRBJ2-7	-	TGTGCCAGCAGCTTAGTGTTGCAGGGTTTCGAGCAGTACTTC	CASSLVLQGFEQYF
TRBV7-2	-	TRBJ2-7	-	TGTGCCAGCAGCGACATGGGGGTACGTGAGCAGTACTTC	CASSDMGVREQYF
TRBV27	few	TRBJ2-7	TRBD1	TGTGCCAGCAGGGGACAGCCCTACGAGCAGTACTTC	CASRGQPYEQYF
TRBV9	-	TRBJ1-2	-	TGTGCCAGCAGCTCAGCGATTCCTATTAACTATGGCTACACCTTC	CASSSAIPINYGYTF
TRBV4-1	-	TRBJ2-7	-	TGCGCCAGCCGGGATCCCACAGGGAGGGGGACTTACGAGCAGTACTTC	CASRDPTGRGTYEQYF
TRBV27	-	TRBJ1-2	TRBD1	TGTGCCAGCAAGGGAAGGGACAGGGGTGGCTACACCTTC	CASKGRDRGGYTF
TRBV7-2	-	TRBJ2-1	-	TGTGCCAGCAGCTTAGACTCCGTCAGCAATGAGCAGTTCTTC	CASSLDSVSNEQFF
TRBV7-8	-	TRBJ1-5	-	TGTGCCAGCAGCCGAGGGAGACAGAGTAGCAATCAGCCCCAGCATTTT	CASSRGRQSSNQPQHF
TRBV24-1	few	TRBJ2-7	-	TGTGCCACCAGAGACCGGGACACGAACTCCTACGAGCAGTACTTC	CATRDRDTNSYEQYF
TRBV6-5	few	TRBJ1-4	-	TGTGCCAGCAGCCGGTCCGCGGAGAATGAAAAACTGTTTTTT	CASSRSAENEKLFF
TRBV6-5	-	TRBJ1-2	-	TGTGCCAGCAGTTACAGGGGTGAATATGGCTACACCTTC	CASSYRGEYGYTF
TRBV12-5	-	TRBJ2-6	-	TGTGCTAGTCAGGGGATCTCTGGGGCCAACGTCCTGACTTTC	CASQGISGANVLTF
TRBV9	-	TRBJ2-7	-	TGTGCCAGCAGCGAAGGAACAGGGATGGCCTACGAGCAGTACTTC	CASSEGTGMAYEQYF
TRBV7-7	-	TRBJ2-5	TRBD1	TGTGCCAGCAGTCGGGACAGGGGGCGGGCGGAGACCCAGTACTTC	CASSRDRGRAETQYF
TRBV4-3	-	TRBJ1-6	-	TGCGCCAGCAGCCAAGCTGGTAGGAAGGGGTTAGGTTCACCCCTCCACTTT	CASSQAGRKGLGSPLHF
TRBV6-4	-	TRBJ2-2	-	TGTGCCAGCAGTGAAGCCGACGGTCAGGCCGGGGCCGGGGAGCTGTTTTTT	CASSEADGQAGAGELFF
TRBV19	-	TRBJ2-7	-	TGTGCCAGTAGTATAGATAGGTTTAACGACGAGCAGTACTTC	CASSIDRFNDEQYF
TRBV2	-	TRBJ2-7	-	TGTGCCAGCAGTGAACCCCTCCAGGGGCCTGGGCAGTACTTC	CASSEPLQGPGQYF
TRBV28	-	TRBJ1-5	-	TGTGCCAGCACCCCGCCCCAATCGCGGCAGCCCCAGCATTTT	CASTPPQSRQPQHF
TRBV4-2	-	TRBJ1-6	-	TGTGCCAGCAGCCAAGGCCGGGATTCACCCCTCCACTTT	CASSQGRDSPLHF
TRBV9	few	TRBJ2-2	-	TGTGCCAGCAGCGTAGGAGGCAGCAACACCGGGGAGCTGTTTTTT	CASSVGGSNTGELFF
TRBV23-1	-	TRBJ2-1	TRBD2	TGCGCCAGCAGTCAAGGGGCGACTAGCCCGAGGGAGCAGTTCTTC	CASSQGATSPREQFF